This entry concerns a single T cell receptor beta chain. Its specificity is not known. This sample stems from a study of regulatory T cells in long-lasting Graves disease. Time point: newly diagnosed GD, antithyroid drugs for less than 3 months. From PBMCs, RNA was extracted and then used to make the TCR library. In germline, CDR1 is KGHSH, CDR2 LQKENI. Trimming cost V 3 bases and J 5 bases; bases outside gene matches: 3. The CDR3 sequence is 15 residues long. Study-wide results and caveats: Clonotypes that were public and shared totalled 2,500 to 3,000 in persistent patients versus over 800 in new patients. With persistent disease, TRBV28, TRBJ1-2 and TRBJ2-5 were the favored segments.

TCR beta libraries were built with iRepertoire HTBI primers and Arm-PCR of CDR3 regions. TCRdb reprocessed the multiplex PCR reads via MiXCR and lists one record per CDR3 protein. The sample records about 460,000 distinct CDR3 sequences, 14% being singletons. The data were also submitted as part of a second study, on T cells in Graves' hyperthyroidism and ophthalmopathy. From that second work: With the HTBI primer set, the TCR CDR3 went through a first round of RT-PCR.

The source of this sequence is a woman in her forties or fifties with Graves disease. The chain carries TRBV18 and TRBJ2-3; 12 positions match TRBD1. The sample in question was peripheral blood mononuclear cells (PBMCs), obtained at new diagnosis, from a patient treated with antithyroid drugs. CDR3 amino acids: CASSPRDRGQDTQYF. CDR3 DNA: TGTGCCAGCTCACCCCGGGACAGGGGGCAAGATACGCAGTATTTT.